This paragraph covers one T cell receptor beta chain sequence. The specificity of this receptor is unknown. An end of the junction differs from the germline gene, which may be a read error. From a lookup of the germline V gene (reference sequence), CDR1 and CDR2 are LNHNV and YYDKDF. Its CDR3 holds 15 amino acids, cysteine through phenylalanine. The only DNA kept is the CDR3, 45 bases in frame from the first base. Single viable CD3+CD4+CD8-CD45RO+ cells were sorted as memory CD4+ T cells on a FACSAria II. CMV serostatus was assessed using a Roche Elecsys assay, by which serum IgG against CMV pp150, pp28, p38 and p52 was detected. Once the samples were thawed, total CD4+ T cells were enriched through positive selection using CD4 magnetic microbeads. The samples came from a different study that was designed specifically to examine the CD4+ T cell memory repertoire. Following standard operating procedures, peripheral blood mononuclear cells were isolated and cryopreserved, while serum was kept at -80 degrees C. The staining relied on CD3-PerCP (BW264/56), CD4-APC (RPA-T4), CD45RO-PE (UCHT1) and CD8-Pacific Orange (3B5) antibodies, and Sytox blue was used to exclude non-viable cells.

Genomic DNA was extracted from sorted cells with the Quick-DNA Microprep Kit. Amplification of TCRbeta DNA was done with the immunoSEQ hsTCRbeta kit, following the protocol from the manufacturer. TCRbeta libraries were sequenced on an Illumina MiSeq instrument. As for the authors' bioinformatics: Once out-of-frame sequences had been removed, millions of distinct TCRbeta sequences were left, which works out to an average of around 67,000 per individual. Two values were used to score each individual: the count of some 150 previously reported CMV-associated TCRbeta sequences and the total count of productive distinct TCRbeta sequences. A beta-binomial model was reimplemented in Python, and scikit-learn random forests with default parameters were trained on data from the US cohort. Classifier performance on the Belgian cohort was summarized as median AUC with percentile confidence intervals over 10,000 bootstrap iterations. TCRdb's version of the immuneACCESS table is confined to in-frame rearrangements and falls short of the full clone set. An unresolved V gene accounts for under half of the shortfall where checked; the remainder is of unknown origin. V, J and clone size are those of that table, while D and trimming were read from the DNA. The table for this sample lists 55,000 to 65,000 clones; about four fifths of them were counted only once. The ten biggest clones cover around 0.5% of the sample.

This sample was included in a study of memory CD4+ T cells and cytomegalovirus serostatus (dated by TCRdb to 2018 to 2020). For the wider study: A total of some 35 healthy Belgian adults, of whom 9 were CMV seropositive and approximately 24 were CMV seronegative, were included in the cohort. The study sequenced CD4+ memory TCRbeta repertoires of a Belgian cohort with known cytomegalovirus serostatus to replicate a published TCR-based CMV serostatus classifier. General findings and caveats noted by the study authors: Results were interpreted as suggesting that the CMV-associated TCR signature is largely present in the CD4+ memory repertoire. For predicting CMV serostatus, the median bootstrapped AUC was about 0.94 using the original framework and less than 0.93 using a US-trained random forest. Only CD4+CD45RO+ memory cells were sequenced, in contrast to the original study, which included naive and memory CD4+ and CD8+ populations. Among the 150 to 200 previously reported CMV-associated TCRbeta sequences, approximately 70 showed up in the CD4+ memory repertoires, with each one found in between one and five individuals. On the Belgian cohort, the classifier built on the original framework reached a median bootstrapped AUC of about 0.95, with a 95% CI of 0.76-1.00.

The sequencing input was memory CD4+ T cells from blood. Recombination joined TRBV15 with TRBJ2-3, with 7 bases aligning to TRBD1. This sequence originates from an adult in good health and CMV-seronegative. Some clones in this sample may be carry-over from other donors' samples. The DNA is as follows: TGTGCCACCAGCAGAGATCAAACAGGGGTGGATATGCAGTATTTT. Its translation is CATSRDQTGVDMQYF.